This TCR beta chain was sequenced during a study of T cell responses to AZD1222 COVID-19 vaccine. On the study more broadly: Pooling of second doses given at about 4 or about 12 weeks was done. Study outcomes and limitations: At 160-218 and 743-854, vaccine-associated CD4 TCRs were dominant, and they spanned spike. Females made up more of the donors, who were largely white British, and clonal diversity may have come out too low. Baseline testing showed seropositivity in only six AZD1222 recipients.

In regard to this clone: The antigen is undetermined.

The CDR3 loop spans 14 amino acids. Between the trimmed V and J ends, which lost 2 bases and 1 base, there was a span of 8 bases. The germline CDR1 and CDR2 sequences are MDHEN and SYDVKM. Sequencing was performed with immunoSEQ multiplex PCR; in TCRdb, only in-frame clones are kept and a portion is missing. The repertoire holds about 110,000 clones, with around 90% as singletons. This TCR derives from an adult in good health. Sequences were derived from peripheral blood, sampled on day 0 of AZD1222 vaccination. The chain uses TRBV28 and TRBJ1-1; D is unresolved. The CDR3 sequence is CASSLLAGNTEAFF. CDR3 coding DNA: TGTGCCAGCAGTTTACTAGCAGGGAACACTGAAGCTTTCTTT. Filled out from reference TRBV28 and TRBJ1-1, the complete variable domain reads DVKVTQSSRYLVKRTGEKVFLECVQDMDHENMFWYRQDPGLGLRLIYFSYDVKMKEKGDIPEGYSVSREKKERFSLILESASTNQTSMYLCASSLLAGNTEAFFGQGTRLTVV.